This T cell receptor (beta chain) was identified during a study of T cell repertoires in cytomegalovirus infection. The overall study: CMV infection plus the matching HLA type was flagged by public TCR beta signatures.

This clonotype was picked up many times. Its cognate antigen is unknown. TCRdb analysed the reads with MiXCR anew, one entry per CDR3 protein. The sample includes some 160,000 distinct CDR3 sequences, roughly a sixth of them seen just once. General observations from the study: HLA-C-restricted, CMV-specific TCR beta clonotypes were dominant ex vivo.

This CDR3 has 13 amino acids. With V trimmed by 5 bases and J by 2 bases, 3 bases remained unmatched. Germline V gene lookup returns CDR1 DFQATT and CDR2 SNEGSKA (reference sequence). The sequence came from a human donor in good health (CMV status not recorded). Some clones in this sample may be carry-over from other donors' samples. The chain joins TRBV20-1 to TRBJ2-3; 8 bases match TRBD1. Material: CD8+ T cells from PBMCs. As DNA, the CDR3 is TGCAGTGCTCGGGACAGGCCCACAGATACGCAGTATTTT. Protein product: CSARDRPTDTQYF.